This TCR beta chain originates from a study of blood T cell repertoires in COVID-19. Method: immunoSEQ multiplex PCR; TCRdb's copy keeps in-frame clones and lacks some. The sample includes roughly 410,000 clones, roughly 90% seen only once; the top ten take roughly 1.5%. Seattle-derived patients entered the study during active infection and were followed longitudinally. The clonotype was recovered from a woman between 35 and 50 years old with COVID-19, enrolled during active disease. The sample taken for sequencing was peripheral blood.

Here the CDR3 reads CSVLPGGVYNEQFF. The CDR3 DNA reads TGCAGCGTTCTTCCGGGAGGGGTCTACAATGAGCAGTTCTTC. This rearrangement joins TRBV29-1 to TRBJ2-1; 8 positions agree with TRBD2. The CDR3 extends over 14 amino acids. Germline assignment: CDR1 SQVTM and CDR2 ANQGSEA. V lost 5 bases to trimming and J lost 3 bases; unmatched junction nucleotides: 6.